This T cell receptor beta chain was sequenced in a study of T cell responses to AZD1222 COVID-19 vaccine. Study-level information: Some second doses came at about 4 weeks and others at about 12 weeks; these were pooled. Study conclusions and caveats: No repertoire was sampled before or during the peak T cell response, only after it. Clonal diversity may have been underestimated in mostly white British donors. Increases in Spike-specific TCR breadth and depth were seen after two AZD1222 doses.

The CDR3 contains 16 residues. Germline CDR1 and CDR2: KGHSH and LQKENI. Between the trimmed V and J ends, which lost 3 bases and 5 bases, there was a span of 18 bases. The method was immunoSEQ multiplex PCR; TCRdb's version includes in-frame clones alone and lacks a portion of them. The table lists approximately 180,000 clones, around nine tenths of them singletons, with 1.5% to 2% in the top ten. Worth noting for this clone: Antigen unknown.

This clonotype was sampled from an adult in good health. The chain is built from TRBV18 and TRBJ2-3, with D perhaps TRBD2 (7 bases). Sequences were derived from peripheral blood, sampled on day 0 of AZD1222 vaccination. CDR3 bases: TGTGCCAGCTCACCGAGGACTAGAGGGGGAGTAGATACGCAGTATTTT. It specifies CASSPRTRGGVDTQYF.